This T cell receptor beta chain emerged from a study of CD8 T cells in Susac syndrome (dated by TCRdb to between 2018 and 2021). Some background on the complete study: Repertoire sequencing was used to test whether CD8+ T cell activation and differentiation in Susac syndrome was antigen driven. Study-level results and caveats: The number of individuals in the TCR sequencing and HLA analysis was acknowledged as relatively small.

Worth noting for this clonotype: This clone's antigen is unknown. No per-base quality is available; no much larger clone lies one base away.

RNA was extracted using the RNeasy kit, and about 0.45 to 1 microgram was reverse transcribed with random hexamers. TCR beta CDR3 regions were amplified with the immunoSEQ multiplex PCR assay covering 54 Vbeta and 13 Jbeta segments. PCR amplification bias was corrected by using a synthetic template baseline for primer optimization and computational correction. The original methods were these. Only productive sequences were kept, with reads annotated to V, D and J genes according to IMGT and analyzed in immunoSEQ Analyzer. To calculate clonality, Shannon entropy was normalized by log2 of the number of productive unique sequences and then subtracted from one. Public and private clones were assessed among the 100 most prevalent clones of each patient and control. Susac-specific clones were defined as absent from healthy and MS cohorts, 850 to 1,300 published viral clones and other ImmuneACCESS disease sequences. TCRdb took the public reads, trimmed them with fastp at Q25, ran MiXCR for clone calling and kept in-frame beta chains. Under each unique CDR3 protein, matching rows form one entry showing the most common genes and DNA. TCRdb's processing, not the study's, gives the V and J calls here. The sample records approximately 120,000 distinct CDR3 sequences, about 95% of which are singletons. Of the sample, more than 0.095% is held by the ten largest clones.

Including the terminal cysteine and phenylalanine, the CDR3 comprises 15 residues. Kept here is only the CDR3 DNA, which spans 45 bases and is read in frame from base 1. In the germline V gene, CDR1 corresponds to MDHEN and CDR2 to SYDVKM. V is pruned by 6 bases and J by 4 bases, leaving 8 bases of the junction without a gene match. Peripheral blood CD8+ and CD4+ T cells from healthy donors, Susac syndrome patients and multiple sclerosis patients were profiled by high-throughput TCR beta sequencing. The healthy donors served as controls matched for age and sex. Bulk CD8+ and CD4+ T cells were purified by magnetic negative isolation, whereas CD8+ TEMRA cells were enriched by FACS. Blood was collected in EDTA tubes and processed within 24 hours, with PBMCs isolated through density gradient centrifugation. PBMCs intended for TCR sequencing were cryopreserved in liquid nitrogen and were subsequently thawed in a 37 degrees C water bath. A purity of at least 90% was achieved for sorted or isolated CD4+, CD8+ and CD8+ TEMRA cells.

The chain is encoded by TRBV28 joined to TRBJ1-4, with 7 middle bases fitting TRBD1. This clonotype was obtained from a human donor in good health. Sequenced input: CD4+ T cells from PBMCs. The DNA sequence is given as TGTGCCAGCAGCACTCGACAGGGACTTAATGAAAAACTGTTTTTT. Translated, it gives CASSTRQGLNEKLFF. The variable domain in full, with residues beyond the CDR3 obtained from the reference TRBV28 and TRBJ1-4 genes, is DVKVTQSSRYLVKRTGEKVFLECVQDMDHENMFWYRQDPGLGLRLIYFSYDVKMKEKGDIPEGYSVSREKKERFSLILESASTNQTSMYLCASSTRQGLNEKLFFGSGTQLSVL.